The 20 T cell receptor beta chains given below trace back to one sample, sequenced in a study of blood T cells in healthy people across ages. The second PCR ran about 6 to 12 cycles with a sample-barcoded 5' primer and J-beta primers. TCRdb processed the 5' RACE reads anew with MiXCR; each CDR3 protein has one entry. The profile shows about 1.8 million distinct CDR3 sequences, less than 50% of them singletons. Sequenced: blood. All receptors come from a woman aged 40 to 50 in good health.

This clonotype was recorded only once. CDR3 residues: CASSHGVAGALDNEQYF. The CDR3 DNA reads TGCGCCAGCAGCCACGGGGTAGCGGGGGCCTTGGACAATGAGCAGTACTTC. The V gene is TRBV4-3, the J gene TRBJ2-5, with 9 bases lining up with TRBD2. This CDR3 is built from 17 residues. Germline V gene sequence: CDR1 LGHNA, CDR2 YSLEER. V was clipped by 3 bases and J by 11 bases; unmatched bases: 19.

This clonotype was counted a few times. The rearrangement uses TRBV7-2 and TRBJ2-4, with D hard to call. The length of the CDR3 is 16 residues. Germline V lookup: CDR1 SGHTA, CDR2 FQGNSA. V gave up 3 bases and J gave up 3 bases, with 15 bases separating them. CDR3 protein: CASSFNRQRGKNIQYF. CDR3 DNA sequence: TGTGCCAGCAGCTTCAATAGGCAGAGAGGCAAAAACATTCAGTACTTC.

J is TRBJ1-1 and V is TRBV10-3; perhaps TRBD1 as D (5 bases). CDR1 is ENHRY, CDR2 SYGVKD, per germline. V was shortened by 7 bases and J by 2 bases, with 23 bases between the two germline ends. This CDR3 has 17 residues. CDR3 loop: CAIKPGPGTIRNTEAFF. In DNA, the CDR3 is TGTGCCATCAAACCGGGACCCGGGACTATTCGAAACACTGAAGCTTTCTTT.

The gene calls are TRBV5-1 and TRBJ1-1; no reliable D call. V lost 0 bases and J lost 4, with 19 bases in between. CDR1 SGHRS and CDR2 YFSETQ come from the germline V gene. This CDR3 has 17 residues. The chain's CDR3 is CASSLARPGRRATEAFF. DNA of the CDR3: TGCGCCAGCAGCTTGGCCAGACCGGGCAGGAGGGCCACTGAAGCTTTCTTT.

V usage is TRBV6-2 or TRBV6-3 and J usage is TRBJ1-1; D is undetermined. Trimming shortened V by 5 bases and J by 1 base, and 17 bases separated the two germline ends. The CDR3 consists of 16 residues. CDR1 is MNHEY, CDR2 SVGEGT, per germline. The CDR3 is CASSPLGGLENTEAFF. CDR3 nucleotides: TGTGCCAGCAGTCCCCTGGGAGGCCTTGAGAACACTGAAGCTTTCTTT.

This clonotype was observed a few times. The chain combines TRBV12-3 or TRBV12-4 with TRBJ2-1; tentative D call: TRBD2 (6 bases). The CDR3 is made up of 12 amino acids. The germline V and J ends were trimmed by 6 bases and 11 bases, with 14 bases remaining between them. CDR3 loop: CASSSGLRKQFF. Here the CDR3 DNA reads TGTGCCAGCAGCTCGGGACTTCGGAAGCAGTTCTTC.

V and J are TRBV9 and TRBJ2-1, with 14 bases matching TRBD2. The CDR3 contains 16 residues. Germline lookup yields CDR1 SGDLS and CDR2 YYNGEE. The trim removed 3 bases at V and 9 bases at J, leaving 8 bases unmatched. CDR3 DNA: TGTGCCAGCAGCGCCAGACTAGCGGGGGGGCGAGGTGAGCAGTTCTTC. Encoded protein: CASSARLAGGRGEQFF.

Here the CDR3 reads CASSYGGTQETQFF. CDR3 nucleotides: TGTGCCAGCAGTTACGGAGGGACTCAAGAGACCCAGTTCTTC. The chain is built from TRBV6-5 and TRBJ2-1, with D maybe TRBD2 (6 bases). The V and J ends lost 2 bases and 13 bases respectively, with 18 bases between them. Germline lookup yields CDR1 MNHEY and CDR2 SVGAGI. The CDR3 is 14 residues long.

This chain links TRBV2 with TRBJ1-6; perhaps TRBD1 as D (5 bases). This CDR3 contains 15 residues. V lost 6 bases and J 2 bases, leaving 11 bases between the germline ends. Germline CDR1 is SNHLY and CDR2 is FYNNEI. The CDR3 loop is CASRIGRAYNSPLHF. As DNA, the CDR3 is TGTGCCAGCAGGATCGGCAGGGCCTATAATTCACCCCTCCACTTT.

There are a few counts of this clonotype. The chain is built from TRBV18 and TRBJ1-2; 9 bases fit TRBD1. J lost 8 bases, V lost 3 bases, and 7 bases had no gene match. Germline V gives CDR1 KGHSH, CDR2 LQKENI. The CDR3 is 14 residues long. In DNA form, the CDR3 reads TGTGCCAGCTCACCCCCACAGGGGGCTACCGGCTACACCTTC. Translated: CASSPPQGATGYTF.

This clonotype was detected only a few times. The chain combines TRBV6-1 with TRBJ2-7; possible D gene TRBD1, 6 bases. With 2 bases removed from V and 6 bases from J, the gap between germline ends came to 11 bases. Germline lookup yields CDR1 MNHNS and CDR2 SASEGT. This CDR3 contains 13 residues. The CDR3 DNA reads as TGTGCCAGCAGTGAATCGGGACACCGCGAGCAGTACTTC. Its protein product is CASSESGHREQYF.

This clonotype has a handful of counts. The chain employs TRBV7-6 and TRBJ2-7, with 7 bases lining up with TRBD2. The ends lost 0 bases at V and 4 bases at J; junction bases unmatched: 6. The CDR3 runs 15 residues. CDR1 SGHVS and CDR2 FNYEAQ come from the germline V gene. The CDR3, as DNA: TGTGCCAGCAGCTTAGCGCTAGGACTAGGTTACGAGCAGTACTTC. Encoded protein: CASSLALGLGYEQYF. The variable domain in full, with the rest retrieved from reference TRBV7-6 and TRBJ2-7, is GAGVSQSPRYKVTKRGQDVALRCDPISGHVSLYWYRQALGQGPEFLTYFNYEAQQDKSGLPNDRFSAERPEGSISTLTIQRTEQRDSAMYRCASSLALGLGYEQYFGPGTRLTVT.

This clonotype has only a few counts. The V and J genes are TRBV5-1 and TRBJ2-1, with D tentatively TRBD2 (7 bases). The V end was cut by 4 bases, the J end by 5 bases, with 16 bases between. The germline V gene encodes CDR1 SGHRS and CDR2 YFSETQ. This CDR3 is built from 15 residues. CDR3 bases: TGCGCCAGCAGCCCCTCCCGGGGGGCCCACAATGAGCAGTTCTTC. It encodes CASSPSRGAHNEQFF.

This rearrangement joins TRBV7-2 to TRBJ2-7, with 12 bases matching TRBD2. V was pared by 5 bases and J by 10 bases, with 12 bases of the junction left unmatched. The length of the CDR3 is 15 residues. Looked up from germline, CDR1 is SGHTA and CDR2 is FQGNSA. CDR3 protein: CASSTTGTSGRTQYF. The CDR3 DNA reads as TGTGCCAGCAGCACCACCGGGACTAGCGGGCGAACACAGTACTTC.

This clonotype has only a few counts. V gene TRBV5-1 combines with J gene TRBJ2-1, with 7 bases lining up with TRBD2. Germline CDR1 reads SGHRS; CDR2 reads YFSETQ. There are 16 residues in the CDR3. J lost 5 bases, V lost 4 bases, and 12 bases had no gene match. This CDR3 is CASSRFGGGDNNEQFF. The DNA of the CDR3 is TGCGCCAGCAGCCGATTCGGCGGGGGTGATAACAATGAGCAGTTCTTC.

The chain recombines TRBV28 with TRBJ1-5, with D perhaps TRBD1 (5 bases). Deletions cut 9 bases from V and 6 bases from J, with 12 bases between. Germline V gives CDR1 MDHEN, CDR2 SYDVKM. CDR3 length equals 12 residues. The CDR3 is CASFSRGQPQHF. CDR3 coding DNA: TGTGCCAGTTTCAGTAGGGGTCAGCCCCAGCATTTT.

This clonotype was observed a few times. The chain employs TRBV7-2 and TRBJ2-1, with a possible D match to TRBD2 (6 bases). Germline V lookup: CDR1 SGHTA, CDR2 FQGNSA. V lost 5 bases and J lost 5, with 10 bases in between. This CDR3 comprises 13 residues. DNA for the CDR3: TGTGCCAGCAGCGGGAGGTGGAACAATGAGCAGTTCTTC. It encodes CASSGRWNNEQFF.

This chain links TRBV13 with TRBJ1-2, with a tentative D call TRBD1 (5 bases). V was trimmed by 5 bases and J by 2 bases, leaving 18 bases between them. The CDR3 length is 16 residues. CDR1 is PRHDT, CDR2 FYEKMQ, per germline (reference sequence). CDR3 DNA sequence: TGTGCCAGCAGCCGGGGCCGACGCCCCTTCAACTATGGCTACACCTTC. Translating gives CASSRGRRPFNYGYTF. Full variable domain (remainder filled in from reference TRBV13 and TRBJ1-2): AAGVIQSPRHLIKEKRETATLKCYPIPRHDTVYWYQQGPGQDPQFLISFYEKMQSDKGSIPDRFSAQQFSDYHSELNMSSLELGDSALYFCASSRGRRPFNYGYTFGSGTRLTVV.

V and J are TRBV24-1 and TRBJ2-1; 9 nucleotides match TRBD1. Germline CDR1 is KGHDR and CDR2 is SFDVKD. V dropped 4 bases and J dropped 7; count of bases not matched to a gene: 7. This CDR3 comprises 15 residues. The CDR3 bases are TGTGCCACCAGTGACGCAATGACAGGGGGGAATGAGCAGTTCTTC. Translated, it gives CATSDAMTGGNEQFF.

This sequence joins TRBV7-2 and TRBJ2-1; 16 bases agree with TRBD2. The CDR3 covers 18 residues. Per the germline V gene, CDR1 is SGHTA and CDR2 is FQGNSA. The V segment lost 3 bases and the J segment 6 bases; nucleotides outside the gene matches: 8. CDR3 residues: CASSFRHGTSGGGNEQFF. Written as DNA, the CDR3 is TGTGCCAGCAGCTTCCGCCACGGGACTAGCGGGGGGGGCAATGAGCAGTTCTTC.